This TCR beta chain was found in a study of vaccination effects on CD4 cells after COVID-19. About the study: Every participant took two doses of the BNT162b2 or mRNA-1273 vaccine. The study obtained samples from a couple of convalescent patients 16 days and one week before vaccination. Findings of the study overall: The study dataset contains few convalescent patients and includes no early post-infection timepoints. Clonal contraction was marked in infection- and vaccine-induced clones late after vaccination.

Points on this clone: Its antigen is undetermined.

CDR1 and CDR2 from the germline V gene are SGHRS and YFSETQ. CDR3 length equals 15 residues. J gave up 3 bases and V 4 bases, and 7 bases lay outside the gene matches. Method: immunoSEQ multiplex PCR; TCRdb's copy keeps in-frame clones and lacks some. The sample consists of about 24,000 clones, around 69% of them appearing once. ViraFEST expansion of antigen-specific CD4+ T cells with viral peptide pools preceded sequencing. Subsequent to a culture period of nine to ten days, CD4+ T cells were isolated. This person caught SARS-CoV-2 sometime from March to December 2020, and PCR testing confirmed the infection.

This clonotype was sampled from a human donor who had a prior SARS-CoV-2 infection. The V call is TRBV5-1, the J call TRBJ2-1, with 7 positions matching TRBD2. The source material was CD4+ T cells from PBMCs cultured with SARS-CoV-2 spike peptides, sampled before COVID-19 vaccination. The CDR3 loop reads CASSMGLPLYNEQFF. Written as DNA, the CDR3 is TGCGCCAGCAGCATGGGACTACCACTCTACAATGAGCAGTTCTTC.